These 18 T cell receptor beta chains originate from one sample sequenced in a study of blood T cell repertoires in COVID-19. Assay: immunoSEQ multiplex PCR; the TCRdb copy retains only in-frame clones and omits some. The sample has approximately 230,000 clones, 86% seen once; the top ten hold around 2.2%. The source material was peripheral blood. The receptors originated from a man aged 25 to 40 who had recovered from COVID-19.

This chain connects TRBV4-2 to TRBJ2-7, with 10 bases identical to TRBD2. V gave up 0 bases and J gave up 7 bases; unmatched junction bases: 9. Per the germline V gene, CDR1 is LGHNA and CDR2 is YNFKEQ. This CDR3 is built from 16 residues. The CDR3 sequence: CASSQDLASGGGEQYF. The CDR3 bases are TGTGCCAGCAGCCAAGATTTGGCTAGCGGGGGTGGGGAGCAGTACTTC.

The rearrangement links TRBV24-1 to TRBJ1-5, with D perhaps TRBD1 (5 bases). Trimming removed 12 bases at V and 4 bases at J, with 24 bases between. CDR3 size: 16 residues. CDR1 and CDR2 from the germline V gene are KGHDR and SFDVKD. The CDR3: CACLPDGHRFNQPQHF. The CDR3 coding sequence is TGTGCCTGCCTCCCTGACGGACACCGCTTTAATCAGCCCCAGCATTTT.

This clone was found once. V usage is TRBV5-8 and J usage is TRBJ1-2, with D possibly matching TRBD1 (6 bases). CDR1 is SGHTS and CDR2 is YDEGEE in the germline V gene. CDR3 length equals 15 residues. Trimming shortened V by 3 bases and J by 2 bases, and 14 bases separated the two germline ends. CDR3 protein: CASSSGQWGNYGYTF. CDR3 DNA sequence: TGTGCCAGCAGCTCCGGACAGTGGGGGAACTATGGCTACACCTTC.

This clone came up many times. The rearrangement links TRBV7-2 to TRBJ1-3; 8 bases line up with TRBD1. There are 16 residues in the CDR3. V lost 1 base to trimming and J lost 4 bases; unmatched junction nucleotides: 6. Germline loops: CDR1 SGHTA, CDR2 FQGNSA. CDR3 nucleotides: TGTGCCAGCAGCTTAGGACCAGGGACAGGAGGAAACACCATATATTTT. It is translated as CASSLGPGTGGNTIYF.

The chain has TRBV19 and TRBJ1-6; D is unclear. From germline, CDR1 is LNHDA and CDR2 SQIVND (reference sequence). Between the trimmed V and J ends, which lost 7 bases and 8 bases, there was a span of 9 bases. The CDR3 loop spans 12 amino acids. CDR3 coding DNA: TGTGCCAGTACCTCAAGAGATTCACCCCTCCACTTT. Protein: CASTSRDSPLHF. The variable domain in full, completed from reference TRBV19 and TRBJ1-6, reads DGGITQSPKYLFRKEGQNVTLSCEQNLNHDAMYWYRQDPGQGLRLIYYSQIVNDFQKGDIAEGYSVSREKKESFPLTVTSAQKNPTAFYLCASTSRDSPLHFGNGTRLTVT.

CDR3 in amino acids: CASSQPTTGVTEAFF. For the CDR3, the DNA is TGTGCCAGCAGCCAACCCACGACAGGGGTAACTGAAGCTTTCTTT. The chain joins TRBV7-9 to TRBJ1-1; 8 bases fit TRBD1. This CDR3 region has 15 residues. Looked up from germline, CDR1 is SEHNR and CDR2 is FQNEAQ (reference sequence). V shed 5 bases and J 5 bases; nucleotides not matched to a gene: 10.

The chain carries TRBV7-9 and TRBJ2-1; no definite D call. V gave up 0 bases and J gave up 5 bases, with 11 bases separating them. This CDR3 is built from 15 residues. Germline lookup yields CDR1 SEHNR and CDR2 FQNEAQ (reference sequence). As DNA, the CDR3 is TGTGCCAGCAGCTTAGCCTCCGACTGGGACAATGAGCAGTTCTTC. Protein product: CASSLASDWDNEQFF.

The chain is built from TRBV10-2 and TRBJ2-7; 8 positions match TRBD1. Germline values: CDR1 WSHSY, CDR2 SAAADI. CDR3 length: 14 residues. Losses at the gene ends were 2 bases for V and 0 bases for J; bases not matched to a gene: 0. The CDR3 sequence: CASSETGGSYEQYF. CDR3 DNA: TGCGCCAGCAGTGAGACAGGGGGCTCCTACGAGCAGTACTTC.

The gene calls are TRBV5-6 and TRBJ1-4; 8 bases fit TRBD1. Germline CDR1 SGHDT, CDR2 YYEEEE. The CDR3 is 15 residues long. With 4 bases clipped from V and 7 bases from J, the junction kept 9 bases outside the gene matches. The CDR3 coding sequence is TGTGCCAGCAGCCGCGAAGGGACAGGCCCTGAAAAACTGTTTTTT. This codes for CASSREGTGPEKLFF.

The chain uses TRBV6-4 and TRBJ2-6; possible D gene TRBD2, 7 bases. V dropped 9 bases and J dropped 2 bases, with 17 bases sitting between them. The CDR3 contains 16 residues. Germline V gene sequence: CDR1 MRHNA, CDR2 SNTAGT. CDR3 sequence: CASGGGQSAGANVLTF. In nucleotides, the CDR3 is TGTGCCAGTGGGGGGGGACAATCGGCTGGGGCCAACGTCCTGACTTTC.

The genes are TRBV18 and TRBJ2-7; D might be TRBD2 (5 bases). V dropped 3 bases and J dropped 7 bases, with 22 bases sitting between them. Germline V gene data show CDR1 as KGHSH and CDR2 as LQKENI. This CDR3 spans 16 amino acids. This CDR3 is CASSPPQAGLVQEQYF. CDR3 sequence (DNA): TGTGCCAGCTCACCTCCGCAGGCGGGTTTGGTGCAGGAGCAGTACTTC. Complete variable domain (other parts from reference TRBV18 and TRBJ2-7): NAGVMQNPRHLVRRRGQEARLRCSPMKGHSHVYWYRQLPEEGLKFMVYLQKENIIDESGMPKERFSAEFPKEGPSILRIQQVVRGDSAAYFCASSPPQAGLVQEQYFGPGTRLTVT.

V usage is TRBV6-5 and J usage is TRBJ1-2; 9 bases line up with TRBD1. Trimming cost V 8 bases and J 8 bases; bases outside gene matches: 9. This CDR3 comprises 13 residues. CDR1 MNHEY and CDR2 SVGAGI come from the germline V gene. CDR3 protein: CASSTGGGGGYTF. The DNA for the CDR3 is TGTGCCAGCTCAACAGGGGGCGGGGGGGGCTACACCTTC.

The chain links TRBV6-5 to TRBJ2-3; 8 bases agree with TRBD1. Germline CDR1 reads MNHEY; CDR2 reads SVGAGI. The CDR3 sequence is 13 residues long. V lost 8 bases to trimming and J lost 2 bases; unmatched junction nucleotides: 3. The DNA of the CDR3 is TGTGCCAGCCAGGGGGCAGTCACAGATACGCAGTATTTT. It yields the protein CASQGAVTDTQYF.

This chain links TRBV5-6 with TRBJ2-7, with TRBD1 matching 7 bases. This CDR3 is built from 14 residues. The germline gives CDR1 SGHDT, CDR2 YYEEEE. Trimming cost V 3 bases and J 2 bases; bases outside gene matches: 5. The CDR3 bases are TGTGCCAGCAGCTCTGAGGGGACAGCCTACGAGCAGTACTTC. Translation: CASSSEGTAYEQYF.

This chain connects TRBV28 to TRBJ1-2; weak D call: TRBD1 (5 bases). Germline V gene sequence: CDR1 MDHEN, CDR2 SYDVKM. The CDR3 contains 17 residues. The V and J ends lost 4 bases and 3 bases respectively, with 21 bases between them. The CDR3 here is CASSSPHGGKGHYGYTF. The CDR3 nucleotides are TGTGCCAGCAGTTCACCCCACGGGGGGAAAGGGCACTATGGCTACACCTTC.

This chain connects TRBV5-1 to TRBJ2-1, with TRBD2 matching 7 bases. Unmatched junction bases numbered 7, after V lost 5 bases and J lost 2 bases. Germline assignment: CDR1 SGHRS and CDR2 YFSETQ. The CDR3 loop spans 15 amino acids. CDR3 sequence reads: CASSSSGSPYNEQFF. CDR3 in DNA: TGCGCCAGCAGTTCTAGCGGCTCGCCCTACAATGAGCAGTTCTTC.

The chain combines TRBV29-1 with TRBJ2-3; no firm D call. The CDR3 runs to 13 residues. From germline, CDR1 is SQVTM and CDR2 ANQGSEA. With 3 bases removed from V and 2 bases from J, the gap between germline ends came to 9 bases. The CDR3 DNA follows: TGCAGCGTTGACTTGCGGATCACAGATACGCAGTATTTT. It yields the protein CSVDLRITDTQYF.

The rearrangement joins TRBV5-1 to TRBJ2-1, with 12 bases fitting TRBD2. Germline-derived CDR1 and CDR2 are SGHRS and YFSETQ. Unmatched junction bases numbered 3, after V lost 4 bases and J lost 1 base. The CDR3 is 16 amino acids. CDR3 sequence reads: CASSPGLAGSYNEQFF. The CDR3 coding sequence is TGCGCCAGCAGCCCAGGACTAGCGGGGTCCTACAATGAGCAGTTCTTC. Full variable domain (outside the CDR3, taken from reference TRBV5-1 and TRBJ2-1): KAGVTQTPRYLIKTRGQQVTLSCSPISGHRSVSWYQQTPGQGLQFLFEYFSETQRNKGNFPGRFSGRQFSNSRSEMNVSTLELGDSALYLCASSPGLAGSYNEQFFGPGTRLTVL.